The rows below give T cell receptor beta chains drawn from one sample of a study of T cells in Graves' hyperthyroidism and ophthalmopathy. TCRdb reprocessed the multiplex PCR reads with MiXCR, giving one entry per CDR3 protein. The table lists some 600,000 distinct CDR3 sequences, about 15% of them singletons. Sequencing used blood. These receptors were obtained from a woman younger than 45 with Graves' hyperthyroidism that later progressed to Graves' ophthalmopathy. CDR3s include the opening cysteine and the closing phenylalanine or tryptophan. D genes are given only for firm matches. Clone size, where shown, is once, few, many, or a class for clones that have expanded.

d_gene | j_gene | v_gene | abundance | CDR3nt | CDR3aa
NA | TRBJ1-1 | TRBV6-1 | many | TGTGCCAGCAGTGAACCTAGGACAAACACTGAAGCTTTCTTT | CASSEPRTNTEAFF
NA | TRBJ2-5 | TRBV4-1 | NA | TGCGCCAGCAGCAGGGCACAGGGCAGTAGAGAGACCCAGTACTTC | CASSRAQGSRETQYF
TRBD1 | TRBJ1-2 | TRBV3-1 | many | TGTGCCAGCAGCCAAGACGCAGGGGGCGGCTATGGCTACACCTTC | CASSQDAGGGYGYTF
NA | TRBJ1-1 | TRBV5-1 | many | TGCGCCAGCAGCTTGGAGGTGGGACCTACTGACACTGAAGCTTTCTTT | CASSLEVGPTDTEAFF
TRBD1 | TRBJ2-1 | TRBV27 | many | TGTGCCAGCAGTCCCGGGACAGTCACCTACAATGAGCAGTTCTTC | CASSPGTVTYNEQFF
TRBD2 | TRBJ2-1 | TRBV3-1 | NA | TGTGCCAGCAGCCGGACGTACCGGGAGGTCTACATTGAGCAGTTCTTC | CASSRTYREVYIEQFF
TRBD1 | TRBJ2-5 | TRBV7-2 | many | TGTGCCAGCAGCTTATACCCGACAGGGGGGGAGACCCAGTACTTC | CASSLYPTGGETQYF
NA | TRBJ2-2 | TRBV18 | NA | TGTGCCAGCTCATCGAACAGGGCGGACACCGGGGAGCTGTTTTTT | CASSSNRADTGELFF
NA | TRBJ2-1 | TRBV2 | NA | TGTGCCAGCACTCAGGGCCGGGGTTCCTACAATGAGCAGTTCTTC | CASTQGRGSYNEQFF
TRBD1 | TRBJ2-7 | TRBV19 | NA | TGTGCCAGTAGCGGTGCAGGGGGTGGCTCTAGCTACGAGCAGTACTTC | CASSGAGGGSSYEQYF
NA | TRBJ1-2 | TRBV20-1 | many | TGCAGTGCTAGAGTGTTGACCGGCTACACCTTC | CSARVLTGYTF
TRBD1 | TRBJ1-2 | TRBV12-5 | many | TGTGCTAGTGGTTCCCCTACTTTTACAGGACAGGGGGTCGGTAGAAACTATGGCTACACCTTC | CASGSPTFTGQGVGRNYGYTF
NA | TRBJ2-1 | TRBV27 | many | TGTGCCAGCAGTTTTCATGAGCGCGGAAGCTCCTACAATGAGCAGTTCTTC | CASSFHERGSSYNEQFF
NA | TRBJ2-7 | TRBV24-1 | few | TGTGCCACCAGTAGCTGGGAATCCTACGAGCAGTACTTC | CATSSWESYEQYF
TRBD2 | TRBJ2-1 | TRBV5-5 | few | TGTGCCAGCAGTTATACCGGGACTAGCGCCTACAATGAGCAGTTCTTC | CASSYTGTSAYNEQFF
TRBD2 | TRBJ2-7 | TRBV20-1 | many | TGCAGTGCTAGAGATCCGCAGCGGGAGTGGTTCACCTACGAGCAGTACTTC | CSARDPQREWFTYEQYF
NA | TRBJ1-2 | TRBV19 | many | TGTGCCAGTACACCGAGGGGACTTGGGTCGGTTAACTATGGCTACACCTTC | CASTPRGLGSVNYGYTF
NA | TRBJ2-7 | TRBV11-2 | few | TGTGCCAGCAGCTTAGAATTGTCAGGGAATGGCGAGCAGTACTTC | CASSLELSGNGEQYF
NA | TRBJ2-3 | TRBV6-5 | NA | TGTGCCAGCAGTTACCCGTCCCCTCCCACAGATACGCAGTATTTT | CASSYPSPPTDTQYF
NA | TRBJ2-2 | TRBV3-1 | many | TGTGCCAGCGCACAGGAAGAGGAGCTGTTTTTT | CASAQEEELFF
TRBD1 | TRBJ2-1 | TRBV12-3/TRBV12-4 | many | TGTGCCAGCGGGGAGAGGGGGCTCAGCAATGAGCAGTTCTTC | CASGERGLSNEQFF
NA | TRBJ2-7 | TRBV10-3 | many | TGTGCCATCAGTTCCAACTACGAGCAGTACTTC | CAISSNYEQYF
NA | TRBJ2-7 | TRBV4-3 | many | TGCGCCAGCAGCCAAGCCGCGGATACCTACGAGCAGTACTTC | CASSQAADTYEQYF
TRBD2 | TRBJ2-7 | TRBV27 | many | TGTGCCGTACACGGGACTAGCGGGAGTTGGGAGCAGTACTTC | CAVHGTSGSWEQYF
TRBD1 | TRBJ1-1 | TRBV12-5 | many | TGTGCTAGTGGACTATCAGGGGGGGCTGAAGCTTTCTTT | CASGLSGGAEAFF
TRBD1 | TRBJ1-2 | TRBV6-1 | few | TGTGCCAGCAGCGAGTACAACAGGGGGCTGGACTATGGCTACACCTTC | CASSEYNRGLDYGYTF
NA | TRBJ1-4 | TRBV5-5 | many | TGTGCCAGCAGCTTGGTAGGAGCCTCTAATGAAAAACTGTTTTTT | CASSLVGASNEKLFF
NA | TRBJ1-1 | TRBV4-1 | once | TGCGCCAGCAGCCAAGGCAGTGGGTGGAGCACTGAAGCTTTCTTT | CASSQGSGWSTEAFF